Below, 8 T cell receptor beta chains from the same sample are listed, as sequenced in a study of blood T cell repertoires in COVID-19. Produced via immunoSEQ multiplex PCR; TCRdb's table is partial and in-frame only. The sample holds about 69,000 clones, approximately 79% seen once. Input material: peripheral blood. These receptors came from a human donor in a cohort sampled during active COVID-19.

The count of this clone is one. V gene TRBV5-1 combines with J gene TRBJ2-5; 7 bases line up with TRBD2. Trimming at V came to 0 bases and at J to 5 bases, leaving 7 bases not matched to a gene. Germline V gene data show CDR1 as SGHRS and CDR2 as YFSETQ. CDR3 size: 15 residues. The CDR3 loop is CASSLVLAEQETQYF. In DNA form, the CDR3 reads TGCGCCAGCAGCTTGGTGCTAGCGGAGCAGGAGACCCAGTACTTC.

The gene calls are TRBV25-1 and TRBJ2-7, with 12 bases that match TRBD2. Germline trimming cut 1 base from V and 6 bases from J; bases unmatched to any gene: 13. The CDR3 extends over 18 amino acids. Germline V gene sequence: CDR1 MGHDK, CDR2 SYGVNS. CDR3 DNA sequence: TGTGCCAGCAGTGAATCGCCAGGGCTAGCGGGAGGGCCTCTCGAGCAGTACTTC. It specifies CASSESPGLAGGPLEQYF.

This chain joins TRBV5-1 and TRBJ2-3; TRBD2 is a possible D gene (6 bases). CDR1 is SGHRS, CDR2 YFSETQ, per germline. This CDR3 comprises 15 residues. Trimming shortened V by 2 bases and J by 2 bases, and 12 bases separated the two germline ends. The CDR3 loop reads CASSFYGGDTDTQYF. In nucleotides, the CDR3 is TGCGCCAGCAGCTTTTACGGGGGTGACACAGATACGCAGTATTTT.

V gene TRBV6-6 combines with J gene TRBJ2-5, with TRBD2 matching 13 bases. The CDR3 sequence is 16 residues long. Germline V gene lookup returns CDR1 MNHNY and CDR2 SVGAGI (reference sequence). With V trimmed by 6 bases and J by 5 bases, 9 bases remained unmatched. The CDR3 DNA reads TGTGCCAGCAGCTCTATACTAGCGGGGGGGCGCGAGACCCAGTACTTC. Encoded protein: CASSSILAGGRETQYF.

The rearrangement uses TRBV30 and TRBJ2-5; D perhaps matches TRBD2 (5 bases). This CDR3 spans 14 amino acids. The germline CDR1 and CDR2 sequences are GTSNPN and SVGIG (reference sequence). V lost 2 bases, J lost 5 bases, and 15 bases lay in between. The CDR3 nucleotides are TGTGCCTGGAGTAATTTCGAGGGCCGTGAGACCCAGTACTTC. Translating it yields CAWSNFEGRETQYF.

The chain links TRBV4-1 to TRBJ1-1; maybe TRBD1 (5 bases). CDR1 is MGHRA, CDR2 YSYEKL, per germline. V dropped 2 bases and J dropped 4 bases, with 17 bases sitting between them. This CDR3 has 16 amino acids. In DNA, the CDR3 is TGCGCCAGCAGCCAACTCATGCCAGGGTCGGGCACTGAAGCTTTCTTT. Amino acids: CASSQLMPGSGTEAFF.

J is TRBJ2-7 and V is TRBV7-6, with D possibly matching TRBD1 (5 bases). Trimming cost V 1 base and J 4 bases, with 14 bases left between them. The CDR3 spans 15 residues. Per the germline V gene, CDR1 is SGHVS and CDR2 is FNYEAQ. The CDR3 loop reads CASSLEGQGGYEQYF. The CDR3 DNA follows: TGTGCCAGCAGCTTAGAAGGGCAGGGTGGGTACGAGCAGTACTTC.

V gene TRBV11-2 combines with J gene TRBJ2-7; D is perhaps TRBD2 (5 bases). The CDR3 contains 16 residues. The V gene's germline CDR1 is SGHAT and CDR2 FQNNGV. Deletions cut 4 bases from V and 9 bases from J, with 25 bases between. In nucleotides, the CDR3 is TGTGCCAGCAGCTCCTGGGGATTAGACCGCTTCGGAGGGCAGTACTTC. Encoded protein: CASSSWGLDRFGGQYF. The variable domain in full, completed from reference TRBV11-2 and TRBJ2-7, reads EAGVAQSPRYKIIEKRQSVAFWCNPISGHATLYWYQQILGQGPKLLIQFQNNGVVDDSQLPKDRFSAERLKGVDSTLKIQPAKLEDSAVYLCASSSWGLDRFGGQYFGPGTRLTVT.